This entry lists 20 T cell receptor beta chains sequenced from one sample in a study of cytomegalovirus exposure and HLA in healthy donors. Primers included in the PCR were 60 Vbeta and 13 Jbeta primers. Generated by immunoSEQ multiplex PCR, the TCRdb table keeps only in-frame clones and is missing some. The table lists roughly 130,000 clones, about three quarters of them singletons. The sequenced sample consisted of PBMCs. Receptors originate from a male donor in good health and CMV-seropositive.

This rearrangement joins TRBV5-4 to TRBJ2-7, with a possible D match to TRBD1 (6 bases). The CDR3 length is 15 residues. V was trimmed by 2 bases and J by 8 bases, leaving 20 bases between them. Per germline, CDR1 SGHNT and CDR2 YYREEE (reference sequence). CDR3 amino acids: CASSLGTQGFGKQYF. CDR3 sequence (DNA): TGTGCCAGCAGCTTAGGTACTCAGGGGTTTGGCAAGCAGTACTTC.

This clone came up once. The chain has TRBV19 and TRBJ1-2; no firm D call. CDR3 length equals 13 residues. With 5 bases removed from V and 6 bases from J, the gap between germline ends came to 13 bases. Germline-derived CDR1 and CDR2 are LNHDA and SQIVND (reference sequence). The DNA for the CDR3 is TGTGCCAGTAGTCGGAGGGAGGTAGATGGCTACACCTTC. Its translation is CASSRREVDGYTF.

The chain employs TRBV7-3 and TRBJ2-6; D unresolved. Trimming removed 5 bases from V and 4 bases from J, with 6 bases in between. Per germline, CDR1 SGHTA and CDR2 FQGTGA. The CDR3 sequence is 13 residues long. In DNA, the CDR3 is TGTGCCAGCAGCCCCTCCGGGGCCAACGTCCTGACTTTC. Protein: CASSPSGANVLTF.

The table lists this clone with a few counts. The rearrangement uses TRBV28 and TRBJ2-1; 9 nucleotides align to TRBD1. This CDR3 is 17 amino acids long. The V segment lost 2 bases and the J segment 3 bases; nucleotides outside the gene matches: 8. Germline values: CDR1 MDHEN, CDR2 SYDVKM. The DNA of the CDR3 is TGTGCCAGCAGTTTACCGTCCGGACAGGGGCTCTACAATGAGCAGTTCTTC. It translates to CASSLPSGQGLYNEQFF.

This sequence joins TRBV28 and TRBJ1-5; TRBD1 agrees at 7 bases. Germline assignment: CDR1 MDHEN and CDR2 SYDVKM. CDR3 length: 12 residues. V lost 5 bases and J lost 5; bases outside the gene matches: 0. CDR3 loop: CASSQGDQPQHF. In DNA form, the CDR3 reads TGTGCCAGCAGTCAGGGGGATCAGCCCCAGCATTTT.

This sequence joins TRBV28 and TRBJ1-5; TRBD1 matches at 8 bases. With 3 bases clipped from V and 7 bases from J, the junction kept 11 bases outside the gene matches. This CDR3 comprises 16 residues. The germline CDR1 and CDR2 sequences are MDHEN and SYDVKM. CDR3 sequence reads: CASSLAPGQGGQPQHF. The CDR3 region has the DNA TGTGCCAGCAGTTTGGCCCCTGGACAGGGAGGCCAGCCCCAGCATTTT.

This clone has a single count. The sample carries other DNA sequences with the same CDR3. The chain links TRBV9 to TRBJ2-5, with 7 bases aligning to TRBD2. Looked up from germline, CDR1 is SGDLS and CDR2 is YYNGEE. The CDR3 runs to 14 residues. Trimming removed 0 bases from V and 3 bases from J; junction bases left unmatched: 2. CDR3 region: CASSVASGEETQYF. The CDR3 DNA sequence: TGTGCCAGCAGCGTAGCAAGCGGGGAAGAGACCCAGTACTTC.

This chain joins TRBV4-3 and TRBJ2-1; 8 nucleotides match TRBD2. The germline V gene has CDR1 LGHNA and CDR2 YSLEER. V lost 4 bases and J lost 2; bases outside the gene matches: 7. The length of the CDR3 is 16 residues. CDR3 DNA: TGCGCCAGCAGCCCACTAAGCGGGAGCCCCTACAATGAGCAGTTCTTC. The encoded protein is CASSPLSGSPYNEQFF.

The chain links TRBV19 to TRBJ2-1; D not resolved. Germline assignment: CDR1 LNHDA and CDR2 SQIVND (reference sequence). The CDR3 loop spans 11 amino acids. V lost 5 bases, J lost 7 bases, and 6 bases lay in between. The CDR3: CASSRWNEQFF. For the CDR3, the DNA is TGTGCCAGTAGTCGGTGGAATGAGCAGTTCTTC.

The chain combines TRBV6-5 with TRBJ2-7; TRBD1 might be the D (6 bases). CDR1 MNHEY and CDR2 SVGAGI come from the germline V gene. Trimming removed 2 bases from V and 0 bases from J, with 11 bases in between. This CDR3 spans 15 amino acids. The CDR3: CASSYEDSGSYEQYF. The CDR3 region has the DNA TGTGCCAGCAGTTACGAGGACAGTGGCTCCTACGAGCAGTACTTC.

Only a few counts were recorded for this clone. The gene calls are TRBV4-3 and TRBJ1-1, with a tentative D call TRBD1 (5 bases). V gave up 0 bases and J gave up 5 bases, with 10 bases separating them. This CDR3 has 14 amino acids. Germline V lookup: CDR1 LGHNA, CDR2 YSLEER. The CDR3 reads CASSQDLGGTEAFF. In DNA form, the CDR3 reads TGCGCCAGCAGCCAAGACCTCGGGGGTACTGAAGCTTTCTTT.

This clone was counted only a few times. This chain connects TRBV11-2 to TRBJ2-3; 9 bases fit TRBD1. From germline, CDR1 is SGHAT and CDR2 FQNNGV. V lost 1 base to trimming and J lost 8 bases; unmatched junction nucleotides: 4. The CDR3 has 14 amino acids. Here the CDR3 reads CASSLGPDRGTQYF. The CDR3 DNA follows: TGTGCCAGCAGCTTAGGCCCGGACAGGGGTACGCAGTATTTT.

The chain recombines TRBV2 with TRBJ2-5; 8 bases are a match to TRBD1. Germline CDR1 SNHLY, CDR2 FYNNEI. J was trimmed by 4 bases and V by 4 bases; bases with no gene match: 2. There are 13 residues in the CDR3. The CDR3 spells CASSGDRRETQYF. Here the CDR3 DNA reads TGTGCCAGCAGTGGGGACAGGAGAGAGACCCAGTACTTC.

For the CDR3, the DNA is TGCAGCGTTCCACCCTTTAGCGGGGGGGCCGGAGAGACCCAGTACTTC. This encodes CSVPPFSGGAGETQYF. The chain has TRBV29-1 and TRBJ2-5; 11 nucleotides agree with TRBD2. Germline lookup yields CDR1 SQVTM and CDR2 ANQGSEA. The CDR3 is 16 residues long. Trimming took 5 bases from V and 4 from J; bases not matched to a gene: 12.

This clone turned up a few times. The rearrangement joins TRBV9 to TRBJ2-1; D is undetermined. Germline loops: CDR1 SGDLS, CDR2 YYNGEE. This CDR3 is built from 15 residues. Trimming took 4 bases from V and 6 from J, leaving 17 bases between them. CDR3 coding DNA: TGTGCCAGCAGCCCACGCAGCCTTTGGGCCAATGAGCAGTTCTTC. Translated, it gives CASSPRSLWANEQFF.

A few counts support this clone. The chain couples TRBV10-3 to TRBJ1-1; no firm D call. This CDR3 contains 13 residues. V dropped 3 bases and J dropped 1 base, with 6 bases sitting between them. Per germline, CDR1 ENHRY and CDR2 SYGVKD. The CDR3 DNA sequence: TGTGCCATCAGTGAAGTCAGGAACACTGAAGCTTTCTTT. Its protein product is CAISEVRNTEAFF.

V and J are TRBV5-6 and TRBJ2-7; TRBD2 is a possible D gene (5 bases). Germline assignment: CDR1 SGHDT and CDR2 YYEEEE. Trimming pared 4 bases from V and 3 bases from J, leaving 8 bases between. The CDR3 is 12 amino acids. The chain's CDR3 is CASSPGNYEQYF. As DNA, the CDR3 is TGTGCCAGCAGCCCGGGAAACTACGAGCAGTACTTC. Full variable domain (outside the CDR3, taken from reference TRBV5-6 and TRBJ2-7): DAGVTQSPTHLIKTRGQQVTLRCSPKSGHDTVSWYQQALGQGPQFIFQYYEEEERQRGNFPDRFSGHQFPNYSSELNVNALLLGDSALYLCASSPGNYEQYFGPGTRLTVT.

The V and J genes are TRBV6-6 and TRBJ2-5; TRBD2 matches 7 bases. Near its end, the DNA agrees better with TRBJ2-7, so the J call may be wrong. From germline, CDR1 is MNHNY and CDR2 SVGAGI (reference sequence). The CDR3 spans 15 residues. In DNA, the CDR3 is TGTGCCAGCAGTCCCAAGCGGGCGGGGGCCTACGAGCAGTACTTC. As protein: CASSPKRAGAYEQYF.

V usage is TRBV11-2 and J usage is TRBJ2-1, with D perhaps TRBD1 (5 bases). The V gene's germline CDR1 is SGHAT and CDR2 FQNNGV. The CDR3 is 13 amino acids. The V gene lost 7 bases and the J gene lost 9 bases, with 16 bases spanning the gap. The CDR3 DNA sequence: TGTGCCAGCACCATGGGGCCTCCGCGTGAGCAGTTCTTC. This sequence encodes CASTMGPPREQFF.

The rearrangement joins TRBV14 to TRBJ1-5; D gene ambiguous. V lost 1 base and J lost 3, with 7 bases in between. Germline values: CDR1 SGHDN, CDR2 FVKESK. The length of the CDR3 is 14 residues. The CDR3 DNA reads TGTGCCAGCAGCCAAGCAACAGCCAATCAGCCCCAGCATTTT. This translates into CASSQATANQPQHF.